The TCR beta chain described here comes from a study of T cell responses to AZD1222 COVID-19 vaccine. Notes on the study in general: It should be noted that donors were predominantly white British and more often female, and clonal diversity was possibly underestimated. The study found Spike-specific TCR breadth and depth rose after two AZD1222 doses. Seropositive AZD1222 recipients at baseline numbered only five or six. There were vaccine-associated CD4 TCRs across spike, dominant at 160-218 and 743-854.

On this clone itself: No antigen is known for it.

TCRdb's table, derived via immunoSEQ multiplex PCR, lists solely in-frame clones and lacks some. The sample has some 150,000 clones, roughly nine tenths seen once. This CDR3 contains 15 residues. The V gene's germline CDR1 is MNHEY and CDR2 SVGAGI. V lost 6 bases and J 2 bases, leaving 16 bases between the germline ends. The J gene is TRBJ1-2, the V gene TRBV6-5; tentative D call: TRBD1 (5 bases). This receptor was identified in an adult in good health. The sequencing used peripheral blood, collected on day 0 of AZD1222 vaccination. The CDR3 sequence is CASSGAGGRNYGYTF. CDR3 bases: TGTGCCAGCAGCGGGGCGGGGGGAAGAAACTATGGCTACACCTTC.